Below are 4 T cell receptor beta chains sequenced from a single sample in a study of shared clonotypes between healthy human individuals. Only in-frame clones appear in the TCRdb table, and some are missing; sequencing was by immunoSEQ multiplex PCR. The sample yields a few million clones, more than 85% seen once. Sequencing was performed on naive CD4+ T cells from PBMCs. The subset: CD45RA+ positively selected. These receptors all come from a man younger than 35 in good health. Some clones in this sample may be carry-over from other donors' samples.

There are a few counts of this clone. This chain links TRBV30 with TRBJ1-5, with D tentatively TRBD1 (5 bases). The length of the CDR3 is 15 residues. Deletions cut 2 bases from V and 4 bases from J, with 15 bases between. Germline CDR1 is GTSNPN and CDR2 is SVGIG (reference sequence). The CDR3 DNA reads TGTGCCTGGAGTACAGGTCTGGGGCCAAATCAGCCCCAGCATTTT. It translates to CAWSTGLGPNQPQHF.

The rearrangement links TRBV11-2 to TRBJ2-1, with a possible D match to TRBD1 (5 bases). This CDR3 spans 13 amino acids. Germline CDR1 SGHAT, CDR2 FQNNGV. Trimming removed 6 bases at V and 2 bases at J, with 8 bases between. CDR3 bases: TGTGCCAGCAGATGGACAACCTACAATGAGCAGTTCTTC. It is translated as CASRWTTYNEQFF.

The CDR3 protein is CASGPDRDTEAFF. The CDR3 region has the DNA TGTGCCAGCGGGCCAGACAGGGACACTGAAGCTTTCTTT. The chain joins TRBV7-3 to TRBJ1-1; 7 bases are a match to TRBD1. The trim removed 8 bases at V and 3 bases at J, leaving 6 bases unmatched. CDR3 length equals 13 residues. Germline V gives CDR1 SGHTA, CDR2 FQGTGA.

The chain carries TRBV10-3 and TRBJ2-5, with TRBD1 as a possible D gene (5 bases). CDR1 ENHRY and CDR2 SYGVKD come from the germline V gene. V lost 10 bases and J 1 base, leaving 13 bases between the germline ends. The length of the CDR3 is 13 residues. The CDR3 protein is CATHSGFQETQYF. The CDR3 nucleotides read TGTGCCACCCACTCAGGGTTCCAAGAGACCCAGTACTTC.